Each of the 25 T cell receptor beta chains below was sequenced from the same sample in a study of cytomegalovirus exposure and HLA in healthy donors. The study ran its PCR with 60 Vbeta and 13 Jbeta primers. Measured with immunoSEQ multiplex PCR; TCRdb has only the in-frame clones, and not every one. Found here are 90,000 to 150,000 clones, roughly 63% of them singletons; the top ten hold roughly 10%. Sequencing was done on a sample of PBMCs. These receptors came from a middle-aged man in good health and CMV-seropositive.

The rearrangement joins TRBV7-2 to TRBJ2-6, with a possible D match to TRBD2 (5 bases). The V end was cut by 3 bases, the J end by 0 bases, with 6 bases between. Germline CDR1 SGHTA, CDR2 FQGNSA. The CDR3 runs 15 residues. The CDR3 loop is CASSLAGSGANVLTF. As DNA, the CDR3 is TGTGCCAGCAGCTTGGCGGGCTCTGGGGCCAACGTCCTGACTTTC.

This clone was seen a few times. This rearrangement joins TRBV6-1 to TRBJ2-7; 8 bases align to TRBD1. CDR1 and CDR2 from the germline V gene are MNHNS and SASEGT. The CDR3 runs 13 residues. The junction had 5 bases not matched to a gene; V was cut back by 10 bases and J by 0 bases. The CDR3 sequence is CATRTGSSYEQYF. As DNA, the CDR3 is TGTGCCACCCGGACAGGGAGCTCCTACGAGCAGTACTTC.

The chain uses TRBV7-3 and TRBJ2-1; 14 bases map to TRBD2. V dropped 3 bases and J dropped 7; count of bases not matched to a gene: 2. The germline V gene encodes CDR1 SGHTA and CDR2 FQGTGA. The CDR3 runs 15 residues. CDR3 region: CASSFRLAGGNEQFF. The CDR3 nucleotides are TGTGCCAGCAGCTTTAGACTAGCGGGAGGGAATGAGCAGTTCTTC.

The chain is built from TRBV7-9 and TRBJ2-5; 8 bases map to TRBD2. Trimming cost V 5 bases and J 3 bases; bases outside gene matches: 5. Looked up from germline, CDR1 is SEHNR and CDR2 is FQNEAQ (reference sequence). The CDR3 consists of 14 residues. This CDR3 reads CASSQGSGKETQYF. The CDR3 DNA follows: TGTGCCAGCAGCCAGGGTAGCGGGAAAGAGACCCAGTACTTC.

This clone showed up just a few times. The chain joins TRBV19 to TRBJ2-5, with TRBD2 matching 9 bases. The junction had 8 bases not matched to a gene; V was cut back by 3 bases and J by 9 bases. The CDR3 extends over 14 amino acids. The V gene's germline CDR1 is LNHDA and CDR2 SQIVND (reference sequence). This CDR3 reads CASSIRTSDVAQYF. The CDR3 nucleotides read TGTGCCAGTAGTATCCGGACTAGCGACGTGGCCCAGTACTTC.

The rearrangement links TRBV4-2 to TRBJ1-2; 7 nucleotides align to TRBD1. Unmatched junction bases numbered 8, after V lost 2 bases and J lost 5 bases. The germline CDR1 and CDR2 sequences are LGHNA and YNFKEQ. CDR3 size: 15 residues. CDR3 nucleotide sequence: TGTGCCAGCAGCCAATCCACCGGGACAGCGTATGGCTACACCTTC. Translating gives CASSQSTGTAYGYTF.

This chain uses TRBV7-2 with TRBJ2-7; weak D call: TRBD2 (6 bases). Germline assignment: CDR1 SGHTA and CDR2 FQGNSA. The CDR3 has 14 residues. V was trimmed by 2 bases and J by 0 bases, leaving 8 bases between them. The CDR3 coding sequence is TGTGCCAGCAGCTTACACGGGAGCTCCTACGAGCAGTACTTC. It is translated as CASSLHGSSYEQYF.

The chain couples TRBV21-1 to TRBJ1-5. TRBV21-1 is classified as a pseudogene. The CDR3 length is 14 residues. CDR3 sequence (DNA): TGTGCCCGCGGGGCCCCGTCGGGCAATCAGCCCCAGCATTTT. This sequence encodes CARGAPSGNQPQHF.

V gene TRBV9 combines with J gene TRBJ2-3; D remains unclear. The CDR3 is 15 residues long. With 1 base removed from V and 0 bases from J, the gap between germline ends came to 9 bases. The germline CDR1 and CDR2 sequences are SGDLS and YYNGEE. The CDR3 DNA sequence: TGTGCCAGCAGCGTATTGGTAGATAGCACAGATACGCAGTATTTT. Its translation: CASSVLVDSTDTQYF. The full variable domain, with the rest looked up from reference TRBV9 and TRBJ2-3, is DSGVTQTPKHLITATGQRVTLRCSPRSGDLSVYWYQQSLDQGLQFLIQYYNGEERAKGNILERFSAQQFPDLHSELNLSSLELGDSALYFCASSVLVDSTDTQYFGPGTRLTVL.

V gene TRBV5-1 combines with J gene TRBJ1-1; the D is unclear. CDR3 length: 13 residues. The germline V gene encodes CDR1 SGHRS and CDR2 YFSETQ. Trimming shortened V by 7 bases and J by 1 base, and 11 bases separated the two germline ends. CDR3 coding DNA: TGCGCCAGCGGTGAGTGGAGGAACACTGAAGCTTTCTTT. Translated, it gives CASGEWRNTEAFF. Looking up the rest from reference TRBV5-1 and TRBJ1-1 gives the full variable domain: KAGVTQTPRYLIKTRGQQVTLSCSPISGHRSVSWYQQTPGQGLQFLFEYFSETQRNKGNFPGRFSGRQFSNSRSEMNVSTLELGDSALYLCASGEWRNTEAFFGQGTRLTVV.

The rearrangement joins TRBV28 to TRBJ2-3, with TRBD1 as a possible D gene (8 bases). Germline assignment: CDR1 MDHEN and CDR2 SYDVKM. The ends were cut back, 5 bases at V and 4 bases at J, with 19 bases in the middle. The CDR3 contains 16 residues. CDR3 nucleotide sequence: TGTGCCAGCAGTCACCAGGGGGCGGGAGACGCAGATACGCAGTATTTT. Protein: CASSHQGAGDADTQYF.

The chain carries TRBV7-9 and TRBJ1-1; D possibly corresponds to TRBD1 (6 bases). CDR3 length equals 15 residues. CDR1 and CDR2 from the germline V gene are SEHNR and FQNEAQ (reference sequence). V lost 5 bases and J lost 1, with 14 bases in between. This chain's CDR3 is CASSKQGQANTEAFF. CDR3 sequence (DNA): TGTGCCAGCAGCAAACAGGGTCAGGCGAACACTGAAGCTTTCTTT.

This chain joins TRBV5-4 and TRBJ1-5; 7 bases are a match to TRBD1. V gave up 4 bases and J gave up 2 bases; unmatched junction bases: 12. CDR3 length: 17 amino acids. Looked up from germline, CDR1 is SGHNT and CDR2 is YYREEE (reference sequence). DNA for the CDR3: TGTGCCAGCAGCCTTAACCCGACAGGGTCGGGCAATCAGCCCCAGCATTTT. Protein sequence: CASSLNPTGSGNQPQHF.

V is TRBV7-2 and J is TRBJ2-7, with TRBD2 as a possible D gene (5 bases). V lost 5 bases to trimming and J lost 2 bases, with 13 bases between them. In germline, CDR1 is SGHTA, CDR2 FQGNSA. This CDR3 region has 14 residues. The CDR3 region has the DNA TGTGCCAGCAGCCTCACCCCGGGGACCTACGAGCAGTACTTC. It codes for CASSLTPGTYEQYF. Full variable domain (rest looked up from reference TRBV7-2 and TRBJ2-7): GAGVSQSPSNKVTEKGKDVELRCDPISGHTALYWYRQSLGQGLEFLIYFQGNSAPDKSGLPSDRFSAERTGGSVSTLTIQRTQQEDSAVYLCASSLTPGTYEQYFGPGTRLTVT.

Notes on this clone: Other nucleotide sequences from this sample produce the same CDR3. This chain connects TRBV28 to TRBJ1-4; 7 bases are a match to TRBD1. CDR3 size: 14 residues. The trim removed 6 bases at V and 5 bases at J, leaving 6 bases unmatched. Germline V gene data show CDR1 as MDHEN and CDR2 as SYDVKM. The CDR3 sequence: CASSSGTVNEKLFF. The CDR3 coding sequence is TGTGCCAGCAGCTCCGGGACAGTAAATGAAAAACTGTTTTTT.

V and J are TRBV10-1 and TRBJ2-1, with 9 nucleotides matching TRBD1. The CDR3 sequence is 15 residues long. V lost 3 bases and J lost 4; bases outside the gene matches: 4. Germline V gene lookup returns CDR1 WNHNN and CDR2 SYGVQD (reference sequence). CDR3: CASSDEGQGYNEQFF. The CDR3 nucleotides read TGCGCCAGCAGTGATGAGGGACAGGGTTACAATGAGCAGTTCTTC.

In this sample, this clone turned up once. This chain uses TRBV11-2 with TRBJ2-7; 7 nucleotides agree with TRBD1. CDR1 SGHAT and CDR2 FQNNGV come from the germline V gene. V dropped 4 bases and J dropped 1; count of bases not matched to a gene: 4. This CDR3 has 14 residues. The CDR3 spells CASSWTGASYEQYF. Here the CDR3 DNA reads TGTGCCAGCAGCTGGACAGGAGCATCCTACGAGCAGTACTTC.

By sample fraction, this clone is medium-sized. J is TRBJ1-1 and V is TRBV12-5, with D uncertain. The V end was cut by 0 bases, the J end by 4 bases, with 9 bases between. The CDR3 sequence is 14 residues long. Germline CDR1 LGHNT, CDR2 FRNRAP. CDR3 sequence reads: CASGLVDSGTEAFF. Written as DNA, the CDR3 is TGTGCTAGTGGTTTGGTAGATTCGGGCACTGAAGCTTTCTTT.

The CDR3 reads CASIRDGNTEAFF. CDR3 bases: TGTGCCAGCATACGGGATGGGAACACTGAAGCTTTCTTT. This rearrangement joins TRBV2 to TRBJ1-1; D ambiguous. CDR3 size: 13 residues. The V end lost 7 bases, the J end lost 1 base, and 10 bases lay between the germline ends. The germline gives CDR1 SNHLY, CDR2 FYNNEI.

CDR3 nucleotides: TGTGCCACCAGCAGAGGAAGGGGTCTGAACACTGAAGCTTTCTTT. Its protein is CATSRGRGLNTEAFF. The chain carries TRBV15 and TRBJ1-1, with D perhaps matching TRBD1 (5 bases). This CDR3 region has 15 residues. Germline lookup yields CDR1 LNHNV and CDR2 YYDKDF (reference sequence). V was cut by 1 base and J by 0 bases, with 9 bases left in between.

The rearrangement uses TRBV6-1 and TRBJ2-4; 12 nucleotides line up with TRBD2. V was pared by 0 bases and J by 6 bases, with 12 bases of the junction left unmatched. This CDR3 is built from 19 residues. CDR1 MNHNS and CDR2 SASEGT come from the germline V gene. The CDR3, as DNA: TGTGCCAGCAGTGAAGCTGAGGGGCTAGCGGGAGGGCCGACAAACATTCAGTACTTC. Protein sequence: CASSEAEGLAGGPTNIQYF.

The V call is TRBV5-1, the J call TRBJ1-3; 8 bases align to TRBD1. Germline-derived CDR1 and CDR2 are SGHRS and YFSETQ. V lost 0 bases and J lost 0; bases outside the gene matches: 5. The CDR3 consists of 17 residues. CDR3 region: CASSLVGTGVSGNTIYF. CDR3 bases: TGCGCCAGCAGCTTGGTTGGGACAGGAGTCTCTGGAAACACCATATATTTT.

The rearrangement uses TRBV9 and TRBJ2-1; TRBD2 matches at 9 bases. This CDR3 is 16 amino acids long. Germline V gene lookup returns CDR1 SGDLS and CDR2 YYNGEE. V gave up 3 bases and J gave up 0 bases; unmatched junction bases: 4. CDR3 in DNA: TGTGCCAGCAGCGGATTTAGCGGGAGCTCCTACAATGAGCAGTTCTTC. This codes for CASSGFSGSSYNEQFF.

The rearrangement links TRBV6-5 to TRBJ1-4; possible D gene TRBD1, 5 bases. With 0 bases removed from V and 5 bases from J, the gap between germline ends came to 10 bases. Per the germline V gene, CDR1 is MNHEY and CDR2 is SVGAGI. CDR3 length equals 15 residues. The CDR3: CASSYSYRGNEKLFF. In DNA, the CDR3 is TGTGCCAGCAGTTACTCTTATAGGGGCAATGAAAAACTGTTTTTT.

The J gene is TRBJ2-7, the V gene TRBV27; 16 nucleotides align to TRBD2. This CDR3 contains 17 residues. The V and J ends lost 5 bases and 3 bases, in that order; junction bases with no gene match: 7. Germline CDR1 is MNHEY and CDR2 is SMNVEV (reference sequence). CDR3 region: CASSPGTSGRAGYEQYF. Written as DNA, the CDR3 is TGTGCCAGCAGTCCCGGGACTAGCGGGAGGGCCGGCTACGAGCAGTACTTC.